This T cell receptor (beta chain) was profiled in a study of T cells expressing NK-cell markers. Study at large: Sorted CD3+CD56+NKG2C+, CD3+CD56+NKG2C- and CD3+CD56-NKG2C+ T cells provided the TCR beta repertoires.

This CDR3 spans 13 amino acids. Germline V gene lookup returns CDR1 SGHTA and CDR2 FQGNSA. After re-calling the 5' RACE reads, TCRdb lists one entry per CDR3 protein, DNA absent. The data show about 160,000 distinct CDR3 sequences, and the top ten clones hold 15% to 20%. Sequences were obtained from blood T cells: a sorted CD56 or NKG2C T cell subset, CD4+ or CD8+ T cells, or bulk PBMC T cells (not recorded which). The chain links TRBV7-2 to TRBJ1-1. This receptor was taken from a woman between 18 and 69 years old in good health. Here the CDR3 reads CASSLGYLSEAFF.